These 30 T cell receptor beta chains were all obtained from the same sample, sequenced in a study of T cells in Graves' hyperthyroidism and ophthalmopathy. Regions amplified from RNA transcripts were the TCR beta CDR3 regions. HTBI primers were employed in a first-round RT-PCR of the TCR CDR3. TCRdb itself ran the multiplex PCR reads through MiXCR, one entry per CDR3 protein. The repertoire has under 350,000 distinct CDR3 sequences, approximately 15% of them found once; the top ten carry just over 55%. The sequenced sample was blood. These receptors came from a woman aged 60 to 75 with Graves' ophthalmopathy.

This clonotype was found many times. The chain carries TRBV28 and TRBJ2-3, with D tentatively TRBD2 (6 bases). This CDR3 comprises 14 residues. Germline lookup yields CDR1 MDHEN and CDR2 SYDVKM. Trimming removed 3 bases at V and 4 bases at J, with 11 bases between. This CDR3 reads CASSFTGRADTQYF. Here the CDR3 DNA reads TGTGCCAGCAGTTTTACCGGGAGAGCAGATACGCAGTATTTT.

This clonotype was detected ten times or more. The chain carries TRBV9 and TRBJ2-1; 9 positions match TRBD1. After removal of 4 bases from V and 5 bases from J, the junction contained 7 bases not matched to a gene. CDR1 SGDLS and CDR2 YYNGEE come from the germline V gene. The CDR3 has 15 residues. In nucleotides, the CDR3 is TGTGCCAGCAGCTCACCGGACAGGGGTGACAATGAGCAGTTCTTC. Protein: CASSSPDRGDNEQFF.

The chain combines TRBV6-5 with TRBJ1-2; D uncertain. CDR3 length: 14 amino acids. With 5 bases removed from V and 1 base from J, the gap between germline ends came to 11 bases. The germline CDR1 and CDR2 sequences are MNHEY and SVGAGI. CDR3 region: CASSHDSHNYGYTF. CDR3 in DNA: TGTGCCAGCAGTCACGATAGCCATAACTATGGCTACACCTTC.

This clonotype has ten or more counts. This sequence joins TRBV14 and TRBJ2-5; perhaps TRBD1 as D (5 bases). The V end lost 2 bases, the J end lost 5 bases, and 12 bases lay between the germline ends. There are 14 residues in the CDR3. The germline gives CDR1 SGHDN, CDR2 FVKESK. CDR3 protein: CASSQHSGKETQYF. CDR3 nucleotide sequence: TGTGCCAGCAGCCAACATTCAGGGAAGGAGACCCAGTACTTC.

Many counts were recorded for this clonotype. The chain combines TRBV6-1 with TRBJ1-2; unclear D gene. CDR1 and CDR2 from the germline V gene are MNHNS and SASEGT. This CDR3 contains 14 residues. V lost 6 bases to trimming and J lost 7 bases, with 18 bases between them. CDR3 nucleotides: TGTGCCAGCAGCCAGACATCCCCATCCGGTGGCTACACCTTC. Translated, it gives CASSQTSPSGGYTF.

This clonotype appeared a few times. The gene calls are TRBV19 and TRBJ2-2; 7 bases line up with TRBD1. After removal of 5 bases from V and 4 bases from J, the junction contained 4 bases not matched to a gene. Germline CDR1 reads LNHDA; CDR2 reads SQIVND (reference sequence). The CDR3 consists of 14 residues. CDR3 region: CASSPGTATGELFF. In DNA, the CDR3 is TGTGCCAGTAGTCCCGGGACAGCCACCGGGGAGCTGTTTTTT.

V gene TRBV5-4 combines with J gene TRBJ1-2, with D tentatively TRBD1 (6 bases). Germline assignment: CDR1 SGHNT and CDR2 YYREEE (reference sequence). The V and J ends lost 0 bases and 6 bases respectively, with 9 bases between them. The CDR3 extends over 13 amino acids. CDR3 DNA sequence: TGTGCCAGCAGCTTGGAGACAGGACATGGCTACACCTTC. Residues: CASSLETGHGYTF.

The chain employs TRBV28 and TRBJ1-5; no reliable D call. Germline V gives CDR1 MDHEN, CDR2 SYDVKM. V was shortened by 4 bases and J by 4 bases, with 8 bases between the two germline ends. The CDR3 has 13 residues. The DNA of the CDR3 is TGTGCCAGCAGTTCGACGGATAATCAGCCCCAGCATTTT. Its protein product is CASSSTDNQPQHF.

This clonotype showed up many times. This chain joins TRBV12-3 or TRBV12-4 and TRBJ1-4; possible D gene TRBD1, 5 bases. This CDR3 comprises 14 residues. Trimming cost V 6 bases and J 10 bases, with 18 bases left between them. The CDR3 region has the DNA TGTGCCAGCAGCCACGGAGGGGATCTTGTAAAACTGTTTTTT. Encoded protein: CASSHGGDLVKLFF.

This clonotype came up many times. The V call is TRBV6-1, the J call TRBJ2-5, with D maybe TRBD1 (6 bases). V dropped 5 bases and J dropped 5 bases, with 15 bases sitting between them. The germline V gene encodes CDR1 MNHNS and CDR2 SASEGT. The CDR3 contains 14 residues. CDR3 bases: TGTGCCAGCAGTCACCCGGACAGTAGGGAGACCCAGTACTTC. It is translated as CASSHPDSRETQYF.

This clonotype was observed a handful of times. V is TRBV4-3 and J is TRBJ1-4; D remains unclear. Trimming removed 4 bases at V and 0 bases at J, with 21 bases between. The CDR3 length is 19 residues. CDR1 LGHNA and CDR2 YSLEER come from the germline V gene. CDR3 in DNA: TGCGCCAGCAGCCCCCTAAATCTGGTACCGGCTGCAACTAATGAAAAACTGTTTTTT. Translation gives CASSPLNLVPAATNEKLFF.

This clonotype occurred many times. The chain is built from TRBV4-3 and TRBJ1-1, with 9 positions matching TRBD1. The trim removed 8 bases at V and 6 bases at J, leaving 4 bases unmatched. The germline V gene has CDR1 LGHNA and CDR2 YSLEER. The CDR3 runs to 12 residues. CDR3: CASGGQGAEAFF. DNA for the CDR3: TGCGCCAGCGGGGGACAGGGCGCTGAAGCTTTCTTT.

This clonotype was seen many times. The rearrangement links TRBV12-3 or TRBV12-4 to TRBJ2-3, with D uncertain. This CDR3 has 14 amino acids. The V end was cut by 4 bases, the J end by 7 bases, with 15 bases between. CDR3 amino acids: CASSSWQSQNTQYF. The CDR3 DNA is TGTGCCAGCAGTTCCTGGCAGTCCCAGAATACGCAGTATTTT.

There are many counts of this clonotype. V gene TRBV7-2 combines with J gene TRBJ2-5; 7 bases line up with TRBD2. The V segment lost 3 bases and the J segment 5 bases; nucleotides outside the gene matches: 6. The CDR3 is 14 residues long. The germline gives CDR1 SGHTA, CDR2 FQGNSA. CDR3 DNA: TGTGCCAGCAGCTTTATGTCGGGAGGCGAGACCCAGTACTTC. This codes for CASSFMSGGETQYF.

As regards this clonotype: This may arise from a read error, as a much more abundant clone is one base away. This chain uses TRBV11-2 with TRBJ2-7; no clear D. CDR3 size: 13 residues. Per the germline V gene, CDR1 is SGHAT and CDR2 is FQNNGV. Trimming took off 8 bases at V and 5 bases at J, with 16 bases between the two ends. CDR3 sequence reads: CASCNLVNDEQYF. CDR3 sequence (DNA): TGTGCCAGCTGCAATCTGGTAAATGACGAGCAGTACTTC.

This clonotype was counted at least ten times. The rearrangement uses TRBV10-3 and TRBJ1-4; the match to TRBD1 covers 9 bases. CDR3 length: 18 residues. V shed 4 bases and J 4 bases; nucleotides not matched to a gene: 13. Germline CDR1 ENHRY, CDR2 SYGVKD. This CDR3 reads CAISGKGTGPDINEKLFF. The CDR3 bases are TGTGCCATCAGTGGAAAAGGGACAGGGCCCGATATTAATGAAAAACTGTTTTTT.

This clonotype appeared a few times. The chain employs TRBV25-1 and TRBJ2-7, with D perhaps matching TRBD2 (6 bases). CDR3 length equals 14 residues. Germline CDR1 is MGHDK and CDR2 is SYGVNS. Between the trimmed V and J ends, which lost 3 bases and 3 bases, there was a span of 12 bases. CDR3 in amino acids: CASSDFYGSYEQYF. The CDR3 region has the DNA TGTGCCAGCAGTGATTTCTACGGGAGCTACGAGCAGTACTTC.

The V call is TRBV19, the J call TRBJ2-1, with TRBD2 identical over 10 bases. The germline CDR1 and CDR2 sequences are LNHDA and SQIVND (reference sequence). J was trimmed by 8 bases and V by 0 bases; bases with no gene match: 4. The CDR3 has 15 amino acids. This CDR3 is CASSIEGLAADEQFF. The CDR3, as DNA: TGTGCCAGTAGTATAGAAGGACTAGCGGCAGATGAGCAGTTCTTC. Based on the CDR3 plus reference TRBV19 and TRBJ2-1, the full variable domain is DGGITQSPKYLFRKEGQNVTLSCEQNLNHDAMYWYRQDPGQGLRLIYYSQIVNDFQKGDIAEGYSVSREKKESFPLTVTSAQKNPTAFYLCASSIEGLAADEQFFGPGTRLTVL.

The V and J genes are TRBV20-1 and TRBJ2-5, with a weak D call TRBD1 (6 bases). Germline V gene lookup returns CDR1 DFQATT and CDR2 SNEGSKA (reference sequence). This CDR3 is 12 amino acids long. CDR3 amino acids: CSPRAGVETQYF. The CDR3 DNA is TGCAGCCCCCGGGCAGGGGTTGAGACCCAGTACTTC.

The chain joins TRBV19 to TRBJ2-5; D gene ambiguous. This CDR3 spans 13 amino acids. The germline V gene has CDR1 LNHDA and CDR2 SQIVND (reference sequence). V shed 4 bases and J shed 2 bases, with 8 bases lying between them. CDR3 DNA: TGTGCCAGTAGTAGAAAGCCACAAGAGACCCAGTACTTC. Residues: CASSRKPQETQYF.

This clonotype has ten or more counts. J is TRBJ2-3 and V is TRBV28; 11 bases fit TRBD2. CDR1 and CDR2 from the germline V gene are MDHEN and SYDVKM. Trimming cost V 5 bases and J 4 bases; bases outside gene matches: 8. The length of the CDR3 is 16 residues. The CDR3 sequence: CASSPRGSGRADTQYF. The CDR3 DNA reads as TGTGCCAGCAGTCCCCGAGGTAGCGGGAGGGCAGATACGCAGTATTTT.

This clonotype was recorded many times. The CDR3 bases are TGTGCCAGCAGACCACCGCCGGGACAGGGTGGCGAGCAGTACTTC. Translated, it gives CASRPPPGQGGEQYF. The chain combines TRBV6-1 with TRBJ2-7; TRBD1 matches 9 bases. From germline, CDR1 is MNHNS and CDR2 SASEGT. V dropped 6 bases and J dropped 6; count of bases not matched to a gene: 12. CDR3 length: 15 residues.

This clonotype came up many times. The chain uses TRBV10-3 and TRBJ1-5, with 8 bases lining up with TRBD1. The CDR3 has 13 residues. J lost 5 bases, V lost 10 bases, and 7 bases had no gene match. Germline lookup yields CDR1 ENHRY and CDR2 SYGVKD. CDR3 nucleotides: TGTGCCACACAGACAGGGGTCGATCAGCCCCAGCATTTT. It is translated as CATQTGVDQPQHF.

This clonotype appeared a few times. The V call is TRBV6-1, the J call TRBJ2-5; D might be TRBD2 (6 bases). Germline V CDR1 and CDR2: MNHNS, SASEGT. There are 13 residues in the CDR3. Trimming took 7 bases from V and 1 from J, leaving 10 bases between them. Written as DNA, the CDR3 is TGTGCCAGCATGGGAGGTACCCAAGAGACCCAGTACTTC. Translating it yields CASMGGTQETQYF.

This clonotype was recorded at least ten times. This rearrangement joins TRBV6-4 to TRBJ2-7; D is unclear. The germline gives CDR1 MRHNA, CDR2 SNTAGT. Trimming shortened V by 0 bases and J by 9 bases, and 12 bases separated the two germline ends. The CDR3 runs to 13 residues. CDR3 coding DNA: TGTGCCAGCAGTGACTCCGTCGTGGACGGGCAGTACTTC. Translation gives CASSDSVVDGQYF.

This sequence joins TRBV6-1 and TRBJ2-7, with a tentative D call TRBD1 (5 bases). The V end lost 6 bases, the J end lost 3 bases, and 9 bases lay between the germline ends. Per the germline V gene, CDR1 is MNHNS and CDR2 is SASEGT. This CDR3 has 12 residues. DNA for the CDR3: TGTGCCAGCAGACCGGACATCTACGAGCAGTACTTC. Translated, it gives CASRPDIYEQYF.

Many counts were recorded for this clonotype. CDR3 in DNA: TGTGCCACACTTCTGGGGAACACTGAAGCTTTCTTT. It is translated as CATLLGNTEAFF. The V call is TRBV28, the J call TRBJ1-1, with D uncertain. This CDR3 has 12 amino acids. Trimming cost V 10 bases and J 1 base, with 10 bases left between them. Germline lookup yields CDR1 MDHEN and CDR2 SYDVKM.

This clonotype was recorded at least ten times. The V call is TRBV28, the J call TRBJ1-2; D perhaps matches TRBD1 (6 bases). CDR1 is MDHEN, CDR2 SYDVKM, per germline. The CDR3 spans 13 residues. The germline V and J ends were trimmed by 6 bases and 4 bases, with 12 bases remaining between them. CDR3: CASRTTGTYGYTF. The CDR3 nucleotides read TGTGCCAGCAGGACGACAGGCACCTATGGCTACACCTTC.

This clonotype has a single count. The V and J genes are TRBV2 and TRBJ1-1; D might be TRBD1 (5 bases). Trimming cost V 3 bases and J 3 bases, with 11 bases left between them. This CDR3 region has 14 residues. CDR1 and CDR2 (germline): SNHLY, FYNNEI. The CDR3 coding sequence is TGTGCCAGCAGTGATGGCGGGGGGGACACTGAAGCTTTCTTT. Its translation: CASSDGGGDTEAFF.

The table lists this clonotype with a few counts. The rearrangement joins TRBV5-1 to TRBJ2-7; the D gene could be TRBD1 or TRBD2 (5 bases each). The CDR3 consists of 15 residues. Per the germline V gene, CDR1 is SGHRS and CDR2 is YFSETQ. V was pared by 1 base and J by 1 base, with 12 bases between. The CDR3 region is CASSLSGLGSYEQYF. The CDR3 bases are TGCGCCAGCAGCTTGTCGGGGCTTGGATCCTACGAGCAGTACTTC.